The 8 T cell receptor beta chains below all came from one sample that was sequenced in a study of identifying expanded T cells in peripheral blood. Generated by immunoSEQ multiplex PCR, the TCRdb table keeps only in-frame clones and is missing some. The sample records 81,000 or so clones, around 83% being singletons. Material: blood. All receptors derive from a person aged 18 to 69 in good health.

This chain joins TRBV6-1 and TRBJ1-5, with D perhaps matching TRBD1 (6 bases). The CDR3 sequence is 15 residues long. The germline V gene encodes CDR1 MNHNS and CDR2 SASEGT. The germline V and J ends were trimmed by 3 bases and 7 bases, with 16 bases remaining between them. In DNA form, the CDR3 reads TGTGCCAGCAGTGATCTGAATAGGGGGATCCAGCCCCAGCATTTT. Protein product: CASSDLNRGIQPQHF.

The V gene is TRBV5-6, the J gene TRBJ2-3; 9 bases match TRBD1. V trimming: 2 bases; J trimming: 3 bases; junction bases outside the gene matches: 4. The length of the CDR3 is 15 residues. Per germline, CDR1 SGHDT and CDR2 YYEEEE. The CDR3 is CASSFSGQGTDTQYF. DNA for the CDR3: TGTGCCAGCAGCTTTTCGGGACAGGGTACAGATACGCAGTATTTT. The full variable domain, its missing parts supplied by reference TRBV5-6 and TRBJ2-3, is DAGVTQSPTHLIKTRGQQVTLRCSPKSGHDTVSWYQQALGQGPQFIFQYYEEEERQRGNFPDRFSGHQFPNYSSELNVNALLLGDSALYLCASSFSGQGTDTQYFGPGTRLTVL.

V gene TRBV18 combines with J gene TRBJ1-4; possible D gene TRBD1, 6 bases. V was shortened by 0 bases and J by 1 base, with 12 bases between the two germline ends. The germline V gene encodes CDR1 KGHSH and CDR2 LQKENI. The CDR3 contains 17 residues. CDR3 in amino acids: CASSPPGHSLTNEKLFF. Here the CDR3 DNA reads TGTGCCAGCTCACCACCGGGACACTCCTTAACTAATGAAAAACTGTTTTTT.

This clone appeared a single time. The chain uses TRBV7-9 and TRBJ2-1; TRBD1 agrees at 7 bases. Trimming took 5 bases from V and 4 from J; bases not matched to a gene: 2. The CDR3 is 13 amino acids. Germline V gene lookup returns CDR1 SEHNR and CDR2 FQNEAQ (reference sequence). The CDR3 sequence: CASSTGQYNEQFF. The CDR3 DNA is TGTGCCAGCAGCACGGGACAGTACAATGAGCAGTTCTTC.

CDR3 nucleotide sequence: TGTGCCAGCAGCGTAGGGAGGTTTGACACCGGGGAGCTGTTTTTT. As protein: CASSVGRFDTGELFF. The gene calls are TRBV9 and TRBJ2-2; a weak D match, TRBD2 (5 bases). Germline CDR1 and CDR2: SGDLS and YYNGEE. V lost 0 bases, J lost 3 bases, and 9 bases lay in between. This CDR3 has 15 amino acids.

This chain connects TRBV7-9 to TRBJ1-1; possible D gene TRBD1, 5 bases. From germline, CDR1 is SEHNR and CDR2 FQNEAQ (reference sequence). Trimming pared 3 bases from V and 1 base from J, leaving 15 bases between. CDR3 size: 16 residues. The CDR3 DNA reads TGTGCCAGCAGCTTTGCTCCCGGGACTGAGAACACTGAAGCTTTCTTT. This codes for CASSFAPGTENTEAFF.

This chain connects TRBV7-2 to TRBJ2-2; D is possibly TRBD1 (6 bases). Germline V CDR1 and CDR2: SGHTA, FQGNSA. V dropped 4 bases and J dropped 3 bases, with 12 bases sitting between them. This CDR3 region has 15 residues. The CDR3 region is CASSYRQADTGELFF. Here the CDR3 DNA reads TGTGCCAGCAGCTATCGACAGGCGGACACCGGGGAGCTGTTTTTT.

This rearrangement joins TRBV18 to TRBJ2-3, with 7 nucleotides matching TRBD2. This CDR3 is built from 13 residues. J lost 2 bases, V lost 5 bases, and 1 base had no gene match. The germline V gene has CDR1 KGHSH and CDR2 LQKENI. The CDR3 region has the DNA TGTGCCAGCTCAAGCGGGATCACAGATACGCAGTATTTT. As protein: CASSSGITDTQYF.